This TCR beta chain originates from a study of Ad26.COV2.S vaccination and SARS-CoV-2 variants. Repertoires were generated with immunoSEQ multiplex PCR, while TCRdb's copy carries only in-frame clones and drops some. In the table there are roughly 420,000 clones, roughly 90% of which are singletons. The treatment denotes: about 20 received Ad26.COV2.S at low or high dose, single or two shots; a few received placebo; per-sample allocation not given. Collection of the samples took place on day 63 after the first injection of vaccine or placebo. The CDR3 length is 14 residues. CDR1 and CDR2 (germline): SGHAT, FQNNGV. V gave up 5 bases and J gave up 1 base, with 8 bases separating them.

The chain recombines TRBV11-2 with TRBJ2-2, with D perhaps TRBD1 (6 bases). The TCR was taken from a person aged 18-60 years who received the Ad26.COV2.S COVID-19 vaccine or a placebo. The material was peripheral blood, obtained in a trial of Ad26.COV2.S vaccine versus placebo. The CDR3 nucleotides are TGTGCCAGCAGCCAGGACAGGAACACCGGGGAGCTGTTTTTT. This sequence encodes CASSQDRNTGELFF.